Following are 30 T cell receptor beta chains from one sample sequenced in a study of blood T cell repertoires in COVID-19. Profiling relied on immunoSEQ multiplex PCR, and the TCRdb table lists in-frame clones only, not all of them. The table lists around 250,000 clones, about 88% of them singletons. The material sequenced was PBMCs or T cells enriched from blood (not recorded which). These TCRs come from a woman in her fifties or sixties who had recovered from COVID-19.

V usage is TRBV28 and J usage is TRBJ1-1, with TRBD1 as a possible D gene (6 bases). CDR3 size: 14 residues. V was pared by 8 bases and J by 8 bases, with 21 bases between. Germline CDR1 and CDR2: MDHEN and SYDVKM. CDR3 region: CASWGWGRSTEAFF. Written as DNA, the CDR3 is TGTGCCAGCTGGGGCTGGGGGCGCAGCACGGAAGCTTTCTTT.

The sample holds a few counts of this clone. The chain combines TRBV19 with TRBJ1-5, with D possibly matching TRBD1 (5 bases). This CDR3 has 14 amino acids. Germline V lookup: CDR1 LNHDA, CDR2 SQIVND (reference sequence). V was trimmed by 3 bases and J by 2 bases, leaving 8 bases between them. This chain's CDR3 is CASSMRDRNQPQHF. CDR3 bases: TGTGCCAGTAGTATGCGGGACCGCAATCAGCCCCAGCATTTT.

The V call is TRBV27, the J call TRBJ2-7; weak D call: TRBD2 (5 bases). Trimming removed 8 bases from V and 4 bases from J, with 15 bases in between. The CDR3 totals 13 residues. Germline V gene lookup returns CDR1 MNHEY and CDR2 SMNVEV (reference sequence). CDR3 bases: TGTGCCAGCTCGATCCTTTCGGGGTACGAGCAGTACTTC. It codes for CASSILSGYEQYF.

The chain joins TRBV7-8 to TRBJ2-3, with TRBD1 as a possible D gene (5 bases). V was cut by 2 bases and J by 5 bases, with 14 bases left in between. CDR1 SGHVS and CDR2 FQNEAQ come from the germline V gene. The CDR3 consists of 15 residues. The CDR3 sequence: CASSLSGARGDTQYF. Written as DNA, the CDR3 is TGTGCCAGCAGCTTATCAGGAGCTAGGGGAGATACGCAGTATTTT.

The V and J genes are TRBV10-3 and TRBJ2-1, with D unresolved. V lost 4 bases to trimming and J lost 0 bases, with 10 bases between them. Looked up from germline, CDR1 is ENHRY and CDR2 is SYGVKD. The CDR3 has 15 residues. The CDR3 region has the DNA TGTGCCATCAGTGGGGCAGGCACCTCCTACAATGAGCAGTTCTTC. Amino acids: CAISGAGTSYNEQFF.

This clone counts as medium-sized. The CDR3 sequence: CSASWPDRASQPQHF. Written as DNA, the CDR3 is TGCAGTGCTAGTTGGCCGGACAGGGCAAGCCAGCCCCAGCATTTT. The genes are TRBV20-1 and TRBJ1-5; 8 bases are shared with TRBD1. This CDR3 region has 15 residues. After removal of 3 bases from V and 7 bases from J, the junction contained 11 bases not matched to a gene. The V gene's germline CDR1 is DFQATT and CDR2 SNEGSKA (reference sequence).

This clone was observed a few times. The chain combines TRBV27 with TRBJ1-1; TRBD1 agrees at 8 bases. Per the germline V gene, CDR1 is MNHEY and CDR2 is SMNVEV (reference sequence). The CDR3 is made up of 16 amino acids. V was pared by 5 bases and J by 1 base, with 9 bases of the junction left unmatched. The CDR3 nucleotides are TGTGCCAGCAGTCCCTTGGACAGGGCGAGGAACACTGAAGCTTTCTTT. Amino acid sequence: CASSPLDRARNTEAFF.

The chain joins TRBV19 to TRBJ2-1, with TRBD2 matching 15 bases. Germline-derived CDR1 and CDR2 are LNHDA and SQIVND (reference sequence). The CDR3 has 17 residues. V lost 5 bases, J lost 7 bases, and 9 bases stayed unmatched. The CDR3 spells CASSGPGLAGGINEQFF. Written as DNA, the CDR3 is TGTGCCAGTAGTGGACCGGGACTAGCGGGAGGTATTAATGAGCAGTTCTTC.

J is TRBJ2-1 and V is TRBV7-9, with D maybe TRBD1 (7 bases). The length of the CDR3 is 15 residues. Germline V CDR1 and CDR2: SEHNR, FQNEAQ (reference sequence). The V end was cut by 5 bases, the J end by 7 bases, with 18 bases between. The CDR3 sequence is CASSLKEGAGNEQFF. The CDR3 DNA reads TGTGCCAGCAGCCTAAAGGAGGGGGCTGGGAATGAGCAGTTCTTC.

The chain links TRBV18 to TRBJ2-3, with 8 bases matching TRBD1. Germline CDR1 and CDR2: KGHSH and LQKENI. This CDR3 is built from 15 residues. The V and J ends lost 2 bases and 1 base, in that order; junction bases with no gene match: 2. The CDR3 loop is CASSPKTGGTDTQYF. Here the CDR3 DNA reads TGTGCCAGCTCACCAAAGACAGGGGGCACAGATACGCAGTATTTT.

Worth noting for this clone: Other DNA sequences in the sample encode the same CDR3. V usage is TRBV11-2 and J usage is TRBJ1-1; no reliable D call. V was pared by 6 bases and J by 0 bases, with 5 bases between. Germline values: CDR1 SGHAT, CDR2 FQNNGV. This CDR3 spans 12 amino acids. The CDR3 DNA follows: TGTGCCAGCAGTTCCATGAACACTGAAGCTTTCTTT. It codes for CASSSMNTEAFF. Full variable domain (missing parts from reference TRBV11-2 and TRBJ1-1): EAGVAQSPRYKIIEKRQSVAFWCNPISGHATLYWYQQILGQGPKLLIQFQNNGVVDDSQLPKDRFSAERLKGVDSTLKIQPAKLEDSAVYLCASSSMNTEAFFGQGTRLTVV.

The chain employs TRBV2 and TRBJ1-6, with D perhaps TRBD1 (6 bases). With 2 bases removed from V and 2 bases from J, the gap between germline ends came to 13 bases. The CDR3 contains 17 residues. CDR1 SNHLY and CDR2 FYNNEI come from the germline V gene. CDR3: CASSESGGLAYNSPLHF. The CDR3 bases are TGTGCCAGCAGTGAATCGGGGGGGCTGGCCTATAATTCACCCCTCCACTTT.

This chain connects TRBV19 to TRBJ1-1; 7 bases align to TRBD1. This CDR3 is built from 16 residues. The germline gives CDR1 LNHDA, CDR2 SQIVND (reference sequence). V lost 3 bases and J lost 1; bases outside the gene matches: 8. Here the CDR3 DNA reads TGTGCCAGTAGTATTGAAAAGGGGGCTAGGAACACTGAAGCTTTCTTT. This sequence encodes CASSIEKGARNTEAFF.

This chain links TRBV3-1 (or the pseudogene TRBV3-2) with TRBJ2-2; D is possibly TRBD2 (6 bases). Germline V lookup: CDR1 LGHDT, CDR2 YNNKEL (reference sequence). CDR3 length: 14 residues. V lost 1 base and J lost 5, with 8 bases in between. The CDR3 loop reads CASSQGDWTGELFF. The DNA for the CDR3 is TGTGCCAGCAGCCAAGGGGACTGGACCGGGGAGCTGTTTTTT.

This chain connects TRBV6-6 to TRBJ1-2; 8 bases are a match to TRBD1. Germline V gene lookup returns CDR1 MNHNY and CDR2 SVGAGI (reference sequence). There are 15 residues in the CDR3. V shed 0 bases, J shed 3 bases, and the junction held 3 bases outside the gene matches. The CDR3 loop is CASSYSDREDYGYTF. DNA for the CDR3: TGTGCCAGCAGTTACTCGGACAGGGAAGACTATGGCTACACCTTC.

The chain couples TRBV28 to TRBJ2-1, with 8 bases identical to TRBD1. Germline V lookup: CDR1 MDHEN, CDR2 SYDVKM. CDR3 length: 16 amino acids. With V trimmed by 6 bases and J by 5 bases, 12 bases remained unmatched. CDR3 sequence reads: CASRQWTGTGDNEQFF. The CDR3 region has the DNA TGTGCCAGCAGACAATGGACAGGGACGGGCGACAATGAGCAGTTCTTC.

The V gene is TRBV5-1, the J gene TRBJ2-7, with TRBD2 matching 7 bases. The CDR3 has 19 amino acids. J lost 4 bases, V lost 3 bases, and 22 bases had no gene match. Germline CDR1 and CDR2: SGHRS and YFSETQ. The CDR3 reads CASSSAGVGDQSPYYEQYF. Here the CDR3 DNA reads TGCGCCAGCAGCTCTGCGGGGGTAGGGGACCAATCCCCTTATTACGAGCAGTACTTC.

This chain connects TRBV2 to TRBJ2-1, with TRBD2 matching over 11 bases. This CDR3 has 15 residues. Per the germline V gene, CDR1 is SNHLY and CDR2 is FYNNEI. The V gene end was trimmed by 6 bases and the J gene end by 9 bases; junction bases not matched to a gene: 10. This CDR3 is CASRPGLAEGGEQFF. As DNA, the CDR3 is TGTGCCAGCAGGCCGGGACTAGCGGAGGGGGGTGAGCAGTTCTTC.

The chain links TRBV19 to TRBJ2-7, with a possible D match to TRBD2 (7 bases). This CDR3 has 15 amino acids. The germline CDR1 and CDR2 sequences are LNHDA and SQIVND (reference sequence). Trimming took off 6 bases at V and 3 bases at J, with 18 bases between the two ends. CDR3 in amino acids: CASRPVGGPVYEQYF. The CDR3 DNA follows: TGTGCCAGTAGGCCGGTGGGGGGGCCCGTCTACGAGCAGTACTTC.

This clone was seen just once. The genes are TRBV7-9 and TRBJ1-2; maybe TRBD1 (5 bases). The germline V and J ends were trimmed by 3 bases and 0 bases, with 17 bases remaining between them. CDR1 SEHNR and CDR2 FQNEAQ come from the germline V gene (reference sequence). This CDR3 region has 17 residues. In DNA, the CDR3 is TGTGCCAGCAGCTTTTCAGGGCAGATTTCCGCTAACTATGGCTACACCTTC. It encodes CASSFSGQISANYGYTF.

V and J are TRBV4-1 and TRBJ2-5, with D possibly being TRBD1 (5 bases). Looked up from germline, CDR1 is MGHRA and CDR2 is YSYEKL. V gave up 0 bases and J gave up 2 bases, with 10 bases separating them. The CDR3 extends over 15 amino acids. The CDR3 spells CASSQDKGKQETQYF. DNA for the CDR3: TGCGCCAGCAGCCAAGATAAGGGGAAGCAAGAGACCCAGTACTTC.

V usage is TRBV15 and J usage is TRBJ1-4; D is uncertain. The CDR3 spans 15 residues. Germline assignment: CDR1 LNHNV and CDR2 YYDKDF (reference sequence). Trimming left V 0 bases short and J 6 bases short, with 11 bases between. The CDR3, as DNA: TGTGCCACCAGCAGAGAGCGGGGTAGGGATGAAAAACTGTTTTTT. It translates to CATSRERGRDEKLFF.

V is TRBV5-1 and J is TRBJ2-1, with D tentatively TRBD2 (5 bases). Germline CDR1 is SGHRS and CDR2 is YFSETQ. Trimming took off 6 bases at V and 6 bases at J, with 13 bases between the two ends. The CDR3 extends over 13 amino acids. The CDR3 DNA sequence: TGCGCCAGCACCCCAGGAGGAGGCAATGAGCAGTTCTTC. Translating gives CASTPGGGNEQFF.

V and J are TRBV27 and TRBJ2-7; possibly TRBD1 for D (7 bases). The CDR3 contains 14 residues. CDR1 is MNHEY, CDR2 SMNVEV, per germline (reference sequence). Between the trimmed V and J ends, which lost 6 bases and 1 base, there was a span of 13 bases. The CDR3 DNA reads TGTGCCAGCAGGCCAGGGGGGCAATCCTACGAGCAGTACTTC. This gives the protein CASRPGGQSYEQYF.

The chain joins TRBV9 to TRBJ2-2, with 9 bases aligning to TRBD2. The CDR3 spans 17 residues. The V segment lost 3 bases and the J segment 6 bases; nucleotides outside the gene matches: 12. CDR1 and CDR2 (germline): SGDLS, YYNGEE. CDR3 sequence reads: CASSDPRLAVKSGELFF. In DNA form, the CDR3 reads TGTGCCAGCAGCGACCCGAGACTAGCGGTAAAATCCGGGGAGCTGTTTTTT.

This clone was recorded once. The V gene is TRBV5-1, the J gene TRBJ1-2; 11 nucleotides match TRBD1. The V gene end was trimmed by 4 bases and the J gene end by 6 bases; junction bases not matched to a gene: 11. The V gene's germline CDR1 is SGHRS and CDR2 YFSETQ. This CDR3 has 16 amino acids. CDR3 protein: CASSLDRGRDRDGYTF. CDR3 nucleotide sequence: TGCGCCAGCAGCCTGGACAGGGGGCGAGATCGGGATGGCTACACCTTC.

In DNA, the CDR3 is TGTGCAAGTCGTCAAACAGGGCCCCAAGAGACCCAGTACTTC. Amino acids: CASRQTGPQETQYF. The V call is TRBV12-2, the J call TRBJ2-5; the table's D call, TRBD1, has no DNA check behind it. TRBV12-2 is reported as a pseudogene. The CDR3 runs 14 residues.

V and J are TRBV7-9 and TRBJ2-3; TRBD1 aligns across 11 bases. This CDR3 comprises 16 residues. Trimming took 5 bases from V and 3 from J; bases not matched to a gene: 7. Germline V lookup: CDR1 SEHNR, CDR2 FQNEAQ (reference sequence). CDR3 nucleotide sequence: TGTGCCAGCAGCAACACCGGACAGGGGGCTACAGATACGCAGTATTTT. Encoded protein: CASSNTGQGATDTQYF.

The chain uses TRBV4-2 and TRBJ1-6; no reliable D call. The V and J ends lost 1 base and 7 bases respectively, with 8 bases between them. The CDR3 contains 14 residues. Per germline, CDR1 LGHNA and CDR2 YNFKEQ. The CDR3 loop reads CASSQVASNSPLHF. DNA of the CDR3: TGTGCCAGCAGCCAAGTAGCCAGCAATTCACCCCTCCACTTT.

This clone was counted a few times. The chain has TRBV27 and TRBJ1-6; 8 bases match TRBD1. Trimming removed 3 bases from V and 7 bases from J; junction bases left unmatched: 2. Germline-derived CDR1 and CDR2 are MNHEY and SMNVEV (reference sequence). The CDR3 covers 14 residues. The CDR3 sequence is CASSFRQGNSPLHF. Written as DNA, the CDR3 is TGTGCCAGCAGTTTCCGACAGGGGAATTCACCCCTCCACTTT.